The rows below give T cell receptor beta chains drawn from one sample of a study of metastatic and nonmetastatic thyroid tumors. MiXCR was used by TCRdb to re-call the PCR reads. The sample consists of roughly 53,000 clones, approximately 22% of them appearing once. The sequenced material came from blood. The receptor source for this set is a female donor with papillary thyroid cancer or a benign thyroid nodule (not recorded which). Some clones in this sample may be carry-over from other donors' samples. Both conserved end residues are part of each CDR3. A D gene is named only where the DNA matches it firmly. Rows give clone size only sometimes, using once, few, many, or a class for an expanded clone.

clone_size	v_call	d_call	j_call	cdr3_aa	cdr3_nt
many	TRBV5-1	.	TRBJ2-5	CASSLVPGPEETQYF	TGCGCCAGCAGCTTGGTGCCAGGGCCTGAAGAGACCCAGTACTTC
many	TRBV4-1	.	TRBJ1-5	CASSQEFRTSNQPQHF	TGCGCCAGCAGCCAAGAGTTTCGGACTTCCAATCAGCCCCAGCATTTT
many	TRBV6-5	TRBD2	TRBJ2-5	CASSYSSGSGTQYF	TGTGCCAGCAGTTACTCTAGCGGGAGTGGGACCCAGTACTTC
.	TRBV18	TRBD1	TRBJ2-2	CASSSDRDTGELFF	TGTGCCAGCTCATCTGACAGGGACACCGGGGAGCTGTTTTTT
many	TRBV3-1	.	TRBJ2-3	CASSQDPFGSDTQYF	TGTGCCAGCAGCCAAGATCCATTTGGGTCAGATACGCAGTATTTT
.	TRBV2	TRBD1	TRBJ1-2	CASSEPRGQSNGYTF	TGTGCCAGCAGTGAGCCGAGGGGACAGAGCAATGGCTACACATTC
.	TRBV19	.	TRBJ1-1	CASKGLTEAFF	TGTGCCAGTAAGGGGTTGACTGAAGCTTTCTTT
many	TRBV28	.	TRBJ2-7	CASSPPPVGHEQYF	TGTGCCAGCAGTCCGCCGCCAGTCGGGCACGAGCAGTACTTC
many	TRBV28	.	TRBJ2-2	CASSPSEGFTGELFF	TGTGCCAGCAGTCCCTCCGAGGGGTTCACCGGGGAGCTGTTTTTT
.	TRBV3-1	.	TRBJ1-3	CANSQRNRGNTIYF	TGTGCCAACAGCCAAAGAAATCGTGGAAACACAATATATTTT
many	TRBV5-6	.	TRBJ1-2	CASSLTRGYTF	TGTGCCAGCAGCCTGACACGGGGCTACACCTTC
many	TRBV7-9	.	TRBJ1-1	CASSSSGRGYTEAFF	TGTGCCAGCAGCTCGAGCGGGAGAGGATACACTGAAGCTTTCTTT
many	TRBV11-1	TRBD2	TRBJ2-3	CASSSWTSGRADTQYF	TGTGCCAGCAGCTCCTGGACTAGCGGGAGGGCAGATACGCAGTATTTT
.	TRBV20-1	.	TRBJ2-1	CSALTYEQFF	TGCAGTGCTTTAACCTATGAGCAGTTCTTC
.	TRBV28	.	TRBJ1-2	CSSIFRTVGDGYTF	TGTTCCAGCATTTTCCGGACAGTGGGGGATGGCTACACCTTC
.	TRBV3-1	TRBD2	TRBJ2-7	CASSHPGGQNF	TGTGCCAGCAGCCATCCGGGGGGGCAGAACTTC
medium-sized	TRBV18	TRBD1	TRBJ1-6	CASSTDRVRNSPLHF	TGTGCCAGCTCGACCGACAGGGTGCGTAATTCACCCCTCCACTTT
many	TRBV5-1	.	TRBJ2-5	CASSSGRLWETQYF	TGCGCCAGCAGCTCGGGACGACTATGGGAGACCCAGTACTTC
.	TRBV5-1	TRBD2	TRBJ2-7	CACSPGLGIAEQDF	TGCGCCTGCAGCCCGGGACTAGGAATCGCCGAGCAGGACTTC
many	TRBV5-5	.	TRBJ1-1	CASSSQGGVAEAFF	TGTGCCAGCAGCTCACAGGGTGGGGTGGCTGAAGCTTTCTTT
.	TRBV20-1	.	TRBJ2-7	CSLGLGAAYEQYF	TGCAGTCTAGGACTGGGGGCTGCCTACGAGCAGTACTTC
many	TRBV27	.	TRBJ2-3	CASSPIAGTDTQYF	TGTGCCAGCAGTCCTATAGCGGGCACAGATACGCAGTATTTT
many	TRBV7-8	.	TRBJ2-1	CASSIAGVGGWFF	TGTGCCAGCAGCATCGCCGGTGTGGGAGGCTGGTTCTTC
many	TRBV12-3/TRBV12-4	TRBD2	TRBJ2-1	CASRKPGLAERNEQFF	TGTGCCAGCAGAAAACCGGGACTAGCGGAACGCAATGAGCAGTTCTTC
few	TRBV7-8	.	TRBJ2-4	CASSRTETEDIQYF	TGTGCCAGCAGCAGGACAGAAACGGAGGACATTCAGTACTTC
.	TRBV5-1	.	TRBJ2-7	CASSLAPGLWQVCEQYF	TGCGCCAGCAGCTTGGCCCCCGGACTATGGCAGGTCTGCGAGCAGTACTTC
.	TRBV20-1	TRBD2	TRBJ2-7	CSASTSGAYEQYF	TGCAGTGCTTCGACTAGCGGGGCCTACGAGCAGTACTTC
medium-sized	TRBV11-2	.	TRBJ2-7	CASSLVRNLQGHEQYF	TGTGCCAGCAGCTTAGTTCGGAACCTACAGGGTCACGAGCAGTACTTC
many	TRBV2	TRBD1	TRBJ2-1	CASVPWDSTNEQFF	TGTGCCAGCGTGCCATGGGACAGCACCAATGAGCAGTTCTTC
many	TRBV5-4	TRBD1	TRBJ1-1	CASSRRDSRNTEAFF	TGTGCCAGCAGCCGGCGGGACAGCCGAAACACTGAAGCTTTCTTT
many	TRBV19	.	TRBJ1-5	CASSRRDSNQPQHF	TGTGCCAGTAGCCGCAGGGATAGCAATCAGCCCCAGCATTTT
many	TRBV20-1	.	TRBJ1-5	CSASENQNQPQHF	TGCAGTGCTAGCGAGAATCAGAATCAGCCCCAGCATTTT
many	TRBV18	.	TRBJ1-1	CASSHSDQNTEAFF	TGTGCCAGCTCACATTCTGATCAGAACACTGAAGCTTTCTTT
many	TRBV2	.	TRBJ2-1	CASSDSRSSDEQFF	TGTGCCAGCAGTGATAGTAGGTCTAGCGATGAGCAGTTCTTC
many	TRBV3-1	.	TRBJ2-5	CASSPTQGDETQYF	TGTGCCAGCAGCCCCACACAGGGAGACGAGACCCAGTACTTC
.	TRBV30	.	TRBJ1-2	CAWSLPANYGYTF	TGTGCCTGGAGTCTACCTGCTAACTATGGCTACACCTTC
many	TRBV6-1	TRBD2	TRBJ2-1	CASSTSGREQFF	TGTGCCAGCAGCACTAGCGGGAGGGAGCAGTTCTTC
many	TRBV15	TRBD1	TRBJ1-1	CATSRKTGDTEAFF	TGTGCCACCAGCAGAAAAACAGGGGACACTGAAGCTTTCTTT
many	TRBV13	.	TRBJ2-7	CASSSDTSYEQYF	TGTGCCAGCAGCTCGGACACGTCCTACGAGCAGTACTTC
.	TRBV28	.	TRBJ1-1	CASIPEGNTEAFF	TGTGCCAGCATCCCGGAGGGGAACACTGAAGCTTTCTTT
many	TRBV9	.	TRBJ2-5	CASSRFVQETQYF	TGTGCCAGCAGCCGATTCGTACAAGAGACCCAGTACTTC
many	TRBV20-1	.	TRBJ1-1	CSAKDGRGANTEAFF	TGCAGTGCAAAAGACGGCCGGGGAGCCAACACTGAAGCTTTCTTT
.	TRBV10-1	.	TRBJ2-1	CAIRTPAYNEQFF	TGCGCCATCCGCACGCCTGCTTACAATGAGCAGTTCTTC
many	TRBV7-2	.	TRBJ1-4	CASSLTWTEKLFF	TGTGCCAGCAGCTTAACCTGGACCGAAAAACTGTTTTTT
many	TRBV11-2	TRBD2	TRBJ2-1	CASSSPSGKYNEQFF	TGTGCCAGCAGCTCTCCTAGCGGGAAGTACAATGAGCAGTTCTTC
many	TRBV7-3	TRBD2	TRBJ2-2	CASSQTSGRAGELFF	TGTGCCAGCAGCCAGACTAGCGGGAGGGCCGGGGAGCTGTTTTTT
.	TRBV9	TRBD2	TRBJ2-3	CASSVGPMTSGGGNKQYF	TGTGCCAGCAGCGTAGGTCCCATGACTAGCGGGGGCGGTAATAAGCAGTATTTT
medium-sized	TRBV30	TRBD1	TRBJ2-7	CAWRATDRNRYEQYF	TGTGCCTGGAGGGCAACGGACAGGAATCGCTACGAGCAGTACTTC
.	TRBV4-2	.	TRBJ2-2	CASSGRAVGPRTGELFF	TGTGCCAGCAGCGGGCGGGCGGTGGGACCACGCACCGGGGAGCTGTTTTTT
many	TRBV3-1	.	TRBJ1-6	CASSSRQVDSPLHF	TGTGCCAGCAGCAGCCGACAGGTCGATTCACCCCTCCACTTT
.	TRBV29-1	TRBD1	TRBJ1-2	CSVEEGTGAYGYTF	TGCAGCGTTGAGGAAGGGACAGGAGCCTATGGCTACACCTTC
many	TRBV2	.	TRBJ2-2	CASLMRDTGELFF	TGTGCCAGCCTCATGAGGGACACCGGGGAGCTGTTTTTT
many	TRBV4-1	.	TRBJ2-5	CASSQGPGGRYF	TGCGCCAGCAGCCAAGGTCCCGGGGGACGGTACTTC
many	TRBV29-1	.	TRBJ2-1	CSVEDPRGRSYNEQFF	TGCAGCGTTGAAGATCCGAGGGGGAGATCCTACAATGAGCAGTTCTTC
many	TRBV20-1	.	TRBJ2-3	CSAKTGVTSTDTQYF	TGCAGTGCCAAAACCGGAGTCACTAGCACAGATACGCAGTATTTT
many	TRBV3-1	TRBD2	TRBJ2-1	CASSQDLSGNYNEQFF	TGTGCCAGCAGCCAAGATTTGAGCGGGAACTACAATGAGCAGTTCTTC
few	TRBV6-1	.	TRBJ1-6	CASSQKSCGGSPLHF	TGTGCCAGCAGTCAAAAGTCGTGTGGTGGTTCACCCCTCCACTTT
many	TRBV28	.	TRBJ2-1	CASSLGTTEQFF	TGTGCCAGCAGTTTGGGGACGACGGAGCAGTTCTTC
many	TRBV2	TRBD2	TRBJ2-7	CASAGLAYEQYF	TGTGCCAGCGCGGGACTAGCTTACGAGCAGTACTTC
many	TRBV6-6	.	TRBJ1-2	CASSYSLRGNYGYTF	TGTGCCAGCAGTTACTCCTTGAGGGGTAACTATGGCTACACCTTC